This T cell receptor (beta chain) appears in the sequencing data of a study of early T cells in non-severe SARS-CoV-2 infection. Study information: Unpaired chains resulted from sequencing bulk RNA of unsorted whole blood. Study observations and caveats: Matching with VDJdb favored anti-spike CD8 responses (missing private and CD4 specificities).

Trimming removed 3 bases from V and 5 bases from J, with 11 bases in between. There are 13 residues in the CDR3. Germline assignment: CDR1 KGHSH and CDR2 LQKENI. TCRdb reanalysed the 5' RACE reads using MiXCR and keeps one entry per CDR3 protein. The repertoire holds 37,000 or so distinct CDR3 sequences, with 5.8% as singletons. At least ten counts were recorded for this clonotype. Its antigen is as yet unknown. The specimen sequenced was whole blood. This TCR was sampled from an adult who was a healthcare worker with PCR-confirmed SARS-CoV-2 infection or an uninfected control (not recorded which). The chain uses TRBV18 and TRBJ2-7; D is undetermined. The CDR3 loop reads CASSPGTVDEQYF. In DNA, the CDR3 is TGTGCCAGCTCACCGGGAACGGTTGACGAGCAGTACTTC.